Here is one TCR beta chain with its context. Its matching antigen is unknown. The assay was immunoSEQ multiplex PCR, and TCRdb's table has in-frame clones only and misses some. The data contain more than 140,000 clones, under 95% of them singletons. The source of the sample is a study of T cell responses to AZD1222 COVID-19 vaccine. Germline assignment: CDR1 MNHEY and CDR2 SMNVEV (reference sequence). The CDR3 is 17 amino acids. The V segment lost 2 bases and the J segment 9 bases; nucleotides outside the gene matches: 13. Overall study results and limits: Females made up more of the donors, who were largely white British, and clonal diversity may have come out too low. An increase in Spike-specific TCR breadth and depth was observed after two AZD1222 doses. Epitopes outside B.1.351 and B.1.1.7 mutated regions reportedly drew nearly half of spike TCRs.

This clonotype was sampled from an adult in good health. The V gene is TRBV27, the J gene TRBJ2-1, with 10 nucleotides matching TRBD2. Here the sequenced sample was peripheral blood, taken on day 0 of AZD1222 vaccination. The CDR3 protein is CASSLAVYGTSVSEQFF. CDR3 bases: TGTGCCAGCAGTTTAGCGGTGTACGGGACTAGCGTCAGTGAGCAGTTCTTC.